This T cell receptor beta chain was captured by sequencing in a study of cytomegalovirus exposure and HLA in healthy donors. Healthy bone marrow donors supplied every sample. V shed 5 bases and J 3 bases; nucleotides not matched to a gene: 3. From germline, CDR1 is MRHNA and CDR2 SNTAGT. CDR3 size: 14 residues. In the PCR, 60 Vbeta and 13 Jbeta primers were used. Sequencing was performed with immunoSEQ multiplex PCR; in TCRdb, only in-frame clones are kept and a portion is missing. The data show roughly 140,000 clones, about 80% seen once. The V gene is TRBV6-4, the J gene TRBJ2-3; 9 nucleotides align to TRBD2. The origin of this receptor is a woman between 50 and 59 years old in good health and CMV-seropositive. The sequenced material came from PBMCs. The CDR3 is CASSLSGGTDTQYF. In DNA form, the CDR3 reads TGTGCCAGCAGTCTCAGCGGGGGGACAGATACGCAGTATTTT.